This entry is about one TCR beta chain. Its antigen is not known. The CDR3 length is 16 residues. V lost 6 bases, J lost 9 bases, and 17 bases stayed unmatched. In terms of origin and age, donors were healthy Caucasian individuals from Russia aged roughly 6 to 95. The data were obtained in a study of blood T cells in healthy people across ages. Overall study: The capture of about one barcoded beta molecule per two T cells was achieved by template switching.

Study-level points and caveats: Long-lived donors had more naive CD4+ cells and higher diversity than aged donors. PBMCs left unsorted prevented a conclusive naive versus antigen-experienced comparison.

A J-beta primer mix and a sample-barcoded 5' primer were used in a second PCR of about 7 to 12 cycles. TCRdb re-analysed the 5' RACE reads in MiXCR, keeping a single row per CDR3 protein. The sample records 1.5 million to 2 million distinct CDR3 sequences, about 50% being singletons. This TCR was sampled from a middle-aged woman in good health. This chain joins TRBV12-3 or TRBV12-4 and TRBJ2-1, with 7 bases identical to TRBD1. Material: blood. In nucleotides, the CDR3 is TGTGCCAGCAGCTCCCCCCGGGACAGCCCGAACAGTGAGCAGTTCTTC. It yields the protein CASSSPRDSPNSEQFF.